The 2 T cell receptor beta chains listed next were all sequenced from one sample in a study of T cell repertoires in cytomegalovirus infection. No cognate antigen is known for these TCRs. One entry per CDR3 protein, called by TCRdb with MiXCR from the reads. The repertoire holds about 830,000 distinct CDR3 sequences, with about 31% as singletons. The sequencing here drew on cultured CD8+ T cells from PBMCs, taken from culture after CMV antigen stimulation. The receptors shown here come from a human donor in good health (CMV status not recorded). Some clones in this sample may be carry-over from other donors' samples.

This clonotype was seen once. The rearrangement joins TRBV6-8 to TRBJ1-6, with a possible D match to TRBD1 (6 bases). The V gene's germline CDR1 is MNHGY and CDR2 SAAAGT. V was shortened by 7 bases and J by 7 bases, with 17 bases between the two germline ends. The CDR3 runs to 15 residues. This chain's CDR3 is CASKSRDIDNSPLHF. The CDR3 nucleotides are TGTGCCAGCAAGAGCCGGGACATAGACAATTCACCCCTCCACTTT.

The chain carries TRBV27 and TRBJ2-1, with 10 nucleotides matching TRBD2. The CDR3 sequence is 16 residues long. The V segment lost 5 bases and the J segment 2 bases; nucleotides outside the gene matches: 6. Germline V gives CDR1 MNHEY, CDR2 SMNVEV (reference sequence). The CDR3 nucleotides read TGTGCCAGCAGTATCATAGCGGGGGGTGCCTACAATGAGCAGTTCTTC. The encoded protein is CASSIIAGGAYNEQFF.